This T cell receptor beta chain appears in the sequencing data of a study of beta chain features in type 1 diabetes. Study-level information: Summed over all samples, the examined sorted cells came to fewer than 120,000,000.

Trimming took 0 bases from V and 10 from J, leaving 13 bases between them. The CDR3 sequence is 13 residues long. Germline V gives CDR1 SGHRS, CDR2 YFSETQ. Naive, central memory, regulatory and stem cell-like memory cells within the CD4+ compartment were sorted using CD45RO/CCR7/CD25/CD127/CD95/CD27. Expressed TCRB transcripts got sequenced, as all isolated RNA was reverse transcribed. Here immunoSEQ multiplex PCR was the method, and the copy in TCRdb shows in-frame clones only, minus some. The sample has about 350,000 clones; roughly 21% are singletons. The chain employs TRBV5-1 and TRBJ1-2; D may be TRBD1 (5 bases). Source material: naive CD4+ T cells from blood. This sequence was found in a woman aged 18 to 35 in good health. The CDR3 loop reads CASSLGDGASYTF. In DNA, the CDR3 is TGCGCCAGCAGCTTGGGTGATGGGGCCTCCTACACCTTC.